These 26 T cell receptor beta chains were all obtained from the same sample, sequenced in a study of blood T cell repertoires in COVID-19. The data were produced by immunoSEQ multiplex PCR, yet TCRdb's version contains in-frame clones alone and is incomplete. The sample yields fewer than 200,000 clones, roughly 80% seen once. The sample was peripheral blood. The receptor set was obtained from a woman aged 80 or older with COVID-19, enrolled during active disease.

V and J are TRBV2 and TRBJ1-1; 8 bases are a match to TRBD1. J lost 4 bases, V lost 3 bases, and 1 base had no gene match. Germline V gene data show CDR1 as SNHLY and CDR2 as FYNNEI. CDR3 length equals 13 residues. Here the CDR3 reads CASSEGTGTEAFF. CDR3 nucleotide sequence: TGTGCCAGCAGTGAGGGGACAGGCACTGAAGCTTTCTTT. The complete variable domain, with remaining parts taken from reference TRBV2 and TRBJ1-1, reads EPEVTQTPSHQVTQMGQEVILRCVPISNHLYFYWYRQILGQKVEFLVSFYNNEISEKSEIFDDQFSVERPDGSNFTLKIRSTKLEDSAMYFCASSEGTGTEAFFGQGTRLTVV.

The chain has TRBV13 and TRBJ1-2; D might be TRBD1 (5 bases). The CDR3 runs to 12 residues. V lost 0 bases, J lost 13 bases, and 12 bases lay in between. Germline values: CDR1 PRHDT, CDR2 FYEKMQ (reference sequence). The CDR3 nucleotides are TGTGCCAGCAGCTTAGGCCTCGCAGGGCCCACCTTC. Translated: CASSLGLAGPTF.

The rearrangement joins TRBV19 to TRBJ1-4; D is undetermined. The germline V gene has CDR1 LNHDA and CDR2 SQIVND (reference sequence). The CDR3 runs to 15 residues. Trimming stripped 7 bases from V and 0 bases from J, with 12 bases between. Here the CDR3 reads CASKGTGATNEKLFF. CDR3 DNA: TGTGCCAGTAAAGGTACGGGTGCAACTAATGAAAAACTGTTTTTT.

The V gene is TRBV9, the J gene TRBJ2-1; the D is unclear. Germline CDR1 is SGDLS and CDR2 is YYNGEE. V lost 3 bases to trimming and J lost 6 bases, with 7 bases between them. This CDR3 is 12 amino acids long. CDR3 DNA sequence: TGTGCCAGCAGCGCCCTAAGCAATGAGCAGTTCTTC. This gives the protein CASSALSNEQFF.

V usage is TRBV2 and J usage is TRBJ1-1; 7 nucleotides agree with TRBD1. Trimming took 6 bases from V and 0 from J; bases not matched to a gene: 4. CDR3 length equals 14 residues. Looked up from germline, CDR1 is SNHLY and CDR2 is FYNNEI. In DNA form, the CDR3 reads TGTGCCAGCAGCGGGGGACAGCTGAACACTGAAGCTTTCTTT. Translated: CASSGGQLNTEAFF.

CDR3 nucleotides: TGTGCCAGCAGTTCTTTAGCGGGAGGCAGCGAGCAGTACTTC. It encodes CASSSLAGGSEQYF. The chain uses TRBV7-9 and TRBJ2-7; 10 bases agree with TRBD2. Germline-derived CDR1 and CDR2 are SEHNR and FQNEAQ (reference sequence). There are 14 residues in the CDR3. Unmatched junction bases numbered 8, after V lost 6 bases and J lost 6 bases.

This clone was counted once. The rearrangement links TRBV11-3 to TRBJ2-2, with D perhaps TRBD1 (7 bases). The CDR3 spans 17 residues. Trimming left V 3 bases short and J 3 bases short, with 17 bases between. CDR1 SGHNT and CDR2 YENEEA come from the germline V gene. The CDR3 region has the DNA TGTGCCAGCAGCTTCCCCGTCAGGGGGGCGTACACCGGGGAGCTGTTTTTT. It is translated as CASSFPVRGAYTGELFF.

The rearrangement uses TRBV21-1 and TRBJ2-2; the DNA was not compared with TRBD1, the D call given in the table. TRBV21-1 constitutes a pseudogene. This CDR3 has 16 amino acids. The CDR3 nucleotides are TGTGCCAGCAGCAAAGAGGACAGCCTAAACACCGGGGAGCTGTTTTTT. Its translation is CASSKEDSLNTGELFF.

The V call is TRBV7-2, the J call TRBJ1-1; tentatively, D is TRBD1 (6 bases). The CDR3 loop spans 15 amino acids. Trimming took off 3 bases at V and 4 bases at J, with 15 bases between the two ends. Germline CDR1 and CDR2: SGHTA and FQGNSA. This chain's CDR3 is CASSFRGRGVTEAFF. The DNA for the CDR3 is TGTGCCAGCAGCTTCAGAGGCAGGGGTGTCACTGAAGCTTTCTTT.

The chain uses TRBV4-1 and TRBJ2-6; D gene uncertain. V lost 0 bases and J 0 bases, leaving 6 bases between the germline ends. The CDR3 runs 16 residues. Germline V gene lookup returns CDR1 MGHRA and CDR2 YSYEKL. CDR3 loop: CASSQDAFSGANVLTF. The CDR3 nucleotides are TGCGCCAGCAGCCAAGATGCGTTCTCTGGGGCCAACGTCCTGACTTTC.

The chain uses TRBV2 and TRBJ1-5; no clear D. CDR1 is SNHLY and CDR2 is FYNNEI in the germline V gene. This CDR3 comprises 14 residues. Trimming cost V 3 bases and J 2 bases, with 8 bases left between them. The CDR3, as DNA: TGTGCCAGCAGTGAGTCCGGAGGCAATCAGCCCCAGCATTTT. It encodes CASSESGGNQPQHF.

The rearrangement links TRBV15 to TRBJ2-1, with 7 bases matching TRBD2. The J segment lost 2 bases and the V segment lost 0 bases, leaving 4 bases of the junction unmatched. Germline V gives CDR1 LNHNV, CDR2 YYDKDF (reference sequence). The CDR3 consists of 16 residues. The CDR3 nucleotides read TGTGCCACCAGCAGAGAAGGCGGGAGTGCCTACAATGAGCAGTTCTTC. This gives the protein CATSREGGSAYNEQFF.

The chain uses TRBV7-8 and TRBJ1-6; 7 bases match TRBD1. Germline V CDR1 and CDR2: SGHVS, FQNEAQ. The CDR3 totals 14 residues. The V gene end was trimmed by 5 bases and the J gene end by 8 bases; junction bases not matched to a gene: 6. CDR3 nucleotides: TGTGCCAGCAGCACGGGACAGCCAGATTCACCCCTCCACTTT. The encoded protein is CASSTGQPDSPLHF. The variable domain in full, with the rest retrieved from reference TRBV7-8 and TRBJ1-6, is GAGVSQSPRYKVAKRGQDVALRCDPISGHVSLFWYQQALGQGPEFLTYFQNEAQLDKSGLPSDRFFAERPEGSVSTLKIQRTQQEDSAVYLCASSTGQPDSPLHFGNGTRLTVT.

The chain couples TRBV6-1 to TRBJ2-5; TRBD2 is a possible D gene (5 bases). V was clipped by 2 bases and J by 9 bases, with 10 bases between them. CDR3 length: 12 residues. Germline V gene data show CDR1 as MNHNS and CDR2 as SASEGT. CDR3 DNA sequence: TGTGCCAGCAGTGAACGCCGGGGAGCCCAGTACTTC. Translated: CASSERRGAQYF.

CDR3 DNA sequence: TGTGCCAGCAGTGAAGCGACAGGGGGCCCGCTTCTCTATGGCTACACCTTC. Protein sequence: CASSEATGGPLLYGYTF. The chain has TRBV2 and TRBJ1-2, with 10 nucleotides matching TRBD1. The length of the CDR3 is 17 residues. Germline CDR1 and CDR2: SNHLY and FYNNEI. Germline trimming cut 0 bases from V and 4 bases from J; bases unmatched to any gene: 8.

This chain connects TRBV5-4 to TRBJ2-5; 7 positions agree with TRBD1. Per the germline V gene, CDR1 is SGHNT and CDR2 is YYREEE (reference sequence). V trimming: 3 bases; J trimming: 5 bases; junction bases outside the gene matches: 4. This CDR3 has 13 amino acids. The CDR3 protein is CASSYDRDETQYF. The CDR3 DNA is TGTGCCAGCAGCTATGACAGGGATGAGACCCAGTACTTC.

V and J are TRBV5-1 and TRBJ1-4; D is uncertain. V lost 4 bases, J lost 0 bases, and 10 bases lay in between. The CDR3 runs to 15 residues. Germline V gene lookup returns CDR1 SGHRS and CDR2 YFSETQ. The CDR3 loop is CASSPGSATNEKLFF. In DNA form, the CDR3 reads TGCGCCAGCAGCCCGGGTTCTGCAACTAATGAAAAACTGTTTTTT.

This chain connects TRBV6-4 to TRBJ2-1; D not certain. CDR3 size: 11 residues. The V end lost 6 bases, the J end lost 3 bases, and 3 bases lay between the germline ends. Germline V gene data show CDR1 as MRHNA and CDR2 as SNTAGT. This chain's CDR3 is CASRYYNEQFF. CDR3 DNA: TGTGCCAGCAGATACTACAATGAGCAGTTCTTC.

This chain uses TRBV28 with TRBJ1-2; TRBD1 is a possible D gene (6 bases). This CDR3 is built from 13 residues. CDR1 MDHEN and CDR2 SYDVKM come from the germline V gene. Trimming stripped 11 bases from V and 1 base from J, with 14 bases between. The CDR3 here is CAVGQGRNYGYTF. CDR3 bases: TGTGCCGTGGGGCAGGGGCGTAACTATGGCTACACCTTC.

V gene TRBV28 combines with J gene TRBJ1-4, with TRBD1 matching 7 bases. The CDR3 runs 15 residues. The V gene's germline CDR1 is MDHEN and CDR2 SYDVKM. V trimming: 8 bases; J trimming: 8 bases; junction bases outside the gene matches: 14. The CDR3 loop reads CASLEPGQYPEKLFF. CDR3 DNA sequence: TGTGCCAGCTTGGAACCGGGACAGTATCCAGAAAAACTGTTTTTT. The entire variable domain, with the rest obtained from reference TRBV28 and TRBJ1-4, is as follows: DVKVTQSSRYLVKRTGEKVFLECVQDMDHENMFWYRQDPGLGLRLIYFSYDVKMKEKGDIPEGYSVSREKKERFSLILESASTNQTSMYLCASLEPGQYPEKLFFGSGTQLSVL.

The chain couples TRBV29-1 to TRBJ2-7, with D perhaps matching TRBD2 (6 bases). This CDR3 has 14 amino acids. Between the trimmed V and J ends, which lost 4 bases and 1 base, there was a span of 14 bases. Germline V gene data show CDR1 as SQVTM and CDR2 as ANQGSEA. The CDR3 sequence is CSVGGTVGSYEQYF. The CDR3 coding sequence is TGCAGCGTTGGCGGGACTGTGGGTTCCTACGAGCAGTACTTC.

The CDR3 here is CASSLGQDYEQYF. CDR3 nucleotides: TGTGCCAGCAGCTTGGGCCAGGACTACGAGCAGTACTTC. The chain links TRBV5-6 to TRBJ2-7; D is unclear. Trimming left V 0 bases short and J 3 bases short, with 7 bases between. Germline CDR1 and CDR2: SGHDT and YYEEEE. CDR3 length: 13 residues.

The V and J genes are TRBV7-8 and TRBJ1-5, with 7 bases lining up with TRBD1. The V segment lost 1 base and the J segment 5 bases; nucleotides outside the gene matches: 5. Germline CDR1 and CDR2: SGHVS and FQNEAQ. This CDR3 comprises 15 residues. The CDR3 DNA is TGTGCCAGCAGCTTAGGGGGGACAGATTATCAGCCCCAGCATTTT. Translation gives CASSLGGTDYQPQHF. Full variable domain (missing parts from reference TRBV7-8 and TRBJ1-5): GAGVSQSPRYKVAKRGQDVALRCDPISGHVSLFWYQQALGQGPEFLTYFQNEAQLDKSGLPSDRFFAERPEGSVSTLKIQRTQQEDSAVYLCASSLGGTDYQPQHFGDGTRLSIL.

The V gene is TRBV19, the J gene TRBJ2-2; a weak D match, TRBD2 (7 bases). Trimming cost V 1 base and J 5 bases, with 23 bases left between them. Germline V gene lookup returns CDR1 LNHDA and CDR2 SQIVND (reference sequence). This CDR3 is built from 19 residues. The CDR3, as DNA: TGTGCCAGTAGTATAGCCTGGGCTATGAGGGGGGGGCCTACCGGGGAGCTGTTTTTT. It yields the protein CASSIAWAMRGGPTGELFF.

This chain uses TRBV4-1 with TRBJ2-1; D is perhaps TRBD1 (6 bases). The V end was cut by 1 base, the J end by 3 bases, with 10 bases between. Germline values: CDR1 MGHRA, CDR2 YSYEKL. The CDR3 runs to 15 residues. The CDR3 bases are TGCGCCAGCAGCCAAGGGGGGCTAGTCTACAATGAGCAGTTCTTC. Translating it yields CASSQGGLVYNEQFF.

This chain connects TRBV19 to TRBJ1-2; D possibly corresponds to TRBD1 (6 bases). The V and J ends lost 8 bases and 2 bases respectively, with 18 bases between them. This CDR3 is built from 15 residues. Germline assignment: CDR1 LNHDA and CDR2 SQIVND (reference sequence). In nucleotides, the CDR3 is TGTGCCAGTCAATATCAGGGGATTGCGAACTATGGCTACACCTTC. Translated: CASQYQGIANYGYTF. The full variable domain, completed using reference TRBV19 and TRBJ1-2, is DGGITQSPKYLFRKEGQNVTLSCEQNLNHDAMYWYRQDPGQGLRLIYYSQIVNDFQKGDIAEGYSVSREKKESFPLTVTSAQKNPTAFYLCASQYQGIANYGYTFGSGTRLTVV.